This T cell receptor (beta chain) was identified during a study of control samples from healthy donors and cancer patients. CDR3 length: 12 residues. V lost 1 base to trimming and J lost 5 bases, with 5 bases between them. Clones were read by immunoSEQ multiplex PCR, and TCRdb kept only the in-frame ones, dropping some. The table lists tens of thousands of clones, about 89% of them singletons, with 9% to 10% in the top ten. This clone was observed a handful of times. The TCR comes from a woman aged 45 to 65 with colorectal cancer. Source material: PBMCs. V usage is TRBV12-3 or TRBV12-4 and J usage is TRBJ1-1, with D unresolved. CDR3 residues: CASSLEGTEAFF. For the CDR3, the DNA is TGTGCCAGCAGTTTAGAAGGGACTGAAGCTTTCTTT.